Listed below are T cell receptor beta chains from one sample, sequenced in a study of Ad26.COV2.S vaccination and SARS-CoV-2 variants. Assay used: immunoSEQ multiplex PCR; TCRdb lists only in-frame clones, some missing. The table has hundreds of thousands of clones, 83% seen once. The sample consisted of peripheral blood, taken in a trial of Ad26.COV2.S vaccine versus placebo. All receptors derive from a person aged 18-65 years who received the Ad26.COV2.S COVID-19 vaccine or a placebo. The CDR3 runs from the conserved cysteine through the conserved F or W. Not every row has a clone size; where given, it reads once, few, many or a size class.

TRBJ2-5,NA,TRBV7-3,CASSLGVGRGETQYF
TRBJ2-2,once,TRBV9,CASSATRGKTGELFF
TRBJ1-2,NA,TRBV9,CASSVNREIDYGYTF
TRBJ2-7,NA,TRBV4-1,CASSQGRGVSHEQYF
TRBJ2-3,NA,TRBV9,CASAFGGTDTQYF
TRBJ2-3,NA,TRBV19,CASSVDASYGDTQYF
TRBJ2-7,NA,TRBV5-1,CATRGQGASYEQYF
TRBJ1-2,NA,TRBV12-3/TRBV12-4,CASSWGPSYGYTF
TRBJ2-1,NA,TRBV30,CAWSERKWQVDYNEQFF
TRBJ1-1,NA,TRBV6-5,CASSPRMSTEAFF
TRBJ2-1,NA,TRBV3-1/TRBV3-2,CASSPMGLYEQFF
TRBJ1-2,NA,TRBV3-1/TRBV3-2,CASSQTPGGLRGYTF
TRBJ2-1,NA,TRBV6-6,CASSFPGAPYNEQFF
TRBJ2-3,NA,TRBV9,CASSVVPWDTQYF
TRBJ2-3,NA,TRBV2,CAGRGSVTDTQYF
TRBJ2-1,NA,TRBV4-1,CASSLLGANGEQFF
TRBJ1-1,NA,TRBV6-5,CASSRQGSNTEAFF
TRBJ2-1,NA,TRBV11-3,CASSSMAAEQFF
TRBJ1-1,NA,TRBV6-1,CASSEGFGGQGSMDTEAFF
TRBJ2-4,NA,TRBV5-1,CASSFGQTLAKNIQYF
TRBJ2-2,NA,TRBV7-2,CASSPDRVRPGELFF
TRBJ1-6,NA,TRBV5-1,CASSLDRAAPLHF
TRBJ1-6,NA,TRBV6-5,CASSPDRYMRSLHF
TRBJ2-2,NA,TRBV4-2,CASSQVGSGSDTGELFF
TRBJ1-2,NA,TRBV6-5,CASSSGGSYGYTF
TRBJ2-7,NA,TRBV5-1,CASSWGVGNSYEQYF
TRBJ2-5,NA,TRBV18,CASSPGQAETQYF
TRBJ1-1,NA,TRBV4-2,CASSLGDENTEAFF
TRBJ2-7,NA,TRBV2,CASSLIGEGSYEQYF
TRBJ2-2,NA,TRBV7-2,CASRTSGVSTGELFF
TRBJ1-2,NA,TRBV29-1,CSSDGTGGAGGYTF
TRBJ1-5,NA,TRBV7-6,CASSLAGGPGQPQHF
TRBJ1-2,once,TRBV6-5,CASSFRGPNYGYTF
TRBJ2-5,NA,TRBV7-2,CASSWDRGLETQYF
TRBJ2-1,once,TRBV19,CASRERDFYSYNEQFF
TRBJ1-1,few,TRBV6-5,CASEDRGDNTEAFF
TRBJ2-2,once,TRBV15,CATSREQGWTGELFF
TRBJ1-4,NA,TRBV12-3/TRBV12-4,CASRLGEKLFF
TRBJ1-1,NA,TRBV2,CASNLRGAGNTEAFF
TRBJ1-2,NA,TRBV4-2,CASSPGTGNYGYTF
TRBJ2-1,once,TRBV19,CASSIRDGADEQFF
TRBJ2-7,NA,TRBV29-1,CSAELAREQYF
TRBJ2-7,NA,TRBV3-1/TRBV3-2,CASRWSGAGEQYF
TRBJ2-3,NA,TRBV2,CASSLAGTYTDTQYF
TRBJ2-7,NA,TRBV5-4,CASSHRTGGIDEQYF
TRBJ2-2,few,TRBV5-1,CASSTLAGGSVNTGELFF
TRBJ2-3,NA,TRBV24-1,CATSDPRGASDTQYF
TRBJ2-3,NA,TRBV7-2,CASSLVHGGETDTQYF
TRBJ1-4,NA,TRBV5-1,CASRISPGTGGEKLFF
TRBJ2-1,NA,TRBV4-1,CASSQDDRGLFF
TRBJ1-2,NA,TRBV5-1,CASSLGTHLDYGYTF
TRBJ2-2,NA,TRBV29-1,CSVDSDTGELFF
TRBJ2-3,NA,TRBV3-1/TRBV3-2,CASSLVAASTDTQYF